The clone carrying this TCR beta chain was counted a single time. Per germline, CDR1 SNHLY and CDR2 FYNNEI. The CDR3 sequence is 15 residues long. V was pared by 1 base and J by 7 bases, with 9 bases of the junction left unmatched. It was patients with CD8+CD57+ cell expansion by flow cytometry who were chosen for sequencing. The patients, all of them, had severe acquired aplastic anemia. Patients had received no therapy at the time of blood sampling. These data are taken from a study of CD8+CD57+ T cells in acquired aplastic anemia. Study-wide background: DNA per sorted CD4+ or CD8+ sample ranged roughly 0.19 to 30 ug, averaging 3.2 ug.

Genomic DNA templated the TCR beta VDJ and CDR3 profiling. TCRdb redid the calling of the reads with MiXCR, one entry per CDR3 protein. The sample has roughly 240,000 distinct CDR3 sequences; 40% to 50% are singletons. This receptor was obtained from a human donor with aplastic anemia. The chain is built from TRBV2 and TRBJ1-2; the match to TRBD1 covers 7 bases. The material sequenced was sorted CD4+, CD8+, or CD8+CD57+ T cells (not recorded which) from PBMCs. The CDR3 nucleotides read TGTGCCAGCAGTGAAGAGACAGGGATGGCGCCTGGCTACACCTTC. Its translation: CASSEETGMAPGYTF.